Sequencing of this T cell receptor (beta chain) was carried out in a study of identical twins listed by TCRdb under 2016. Study-wide context: TCR alpha and beta repertoires from monozygotic twins, unrelated adults of various ages and cord blood were deep-sequenced to test whether fetal clonotypes persist. To rule out contamination, replicate twin experiments were performed at different times with different library preparation protocols. On the study overall, not on this receptor specifically: Excess twin sharing in beta out-of-frame sequences was weaker because fewer shared sequences lowered the signal-to-noise ratio. Fewer insertions were carried by abundant cord blood beta clonotypes; a weaker similar trend was observed in young adult naive repertoires, while no such trend was observed in memory repertoires. Because the same donors could not be followed over many years, the conclusions relied on cross-sectional statistical analysis. Out-of-frame TCR alpha sequences shared between twins showed an excess of low generation-probability sequences compared with coincidental sharing between unrelated individuals. In monozygotic twins, recombination models systematically underestimated out-of-frame TCR alpha sharing, but the models matched the sharing seen between unrelated individuals. Invariant T cells such as MAIT and iNKT could partly confound zero-insertion analyses, though diverse VJ usage argued against this for most clonotypes.

The library came from 5' RACE. Sequencing took place on an Illumina HiSeq 2000. A universal primer binding site was added through template switching, and the final cDNA carried a unique molecular identifier so that TCR cDNA molecules could be counted accurately. Specific primers in the conserved constant-segment region were used to synthesize first-strand cDNA for the TCR alpha and beta chains. To control for contamination, each cDNA library was double barcoded with a SMART-Mk sample barcode plus Illumina barcodes. Two successive PCR steps introduced TruSeq adapter sequences along with Illumina sample barcodes. The Illumina HiSeq platform was used with custom primers to sequence TCR alpha and beta cDNA libraries. As for the original processing: Raw reads were processed with MiGEC to extract unique molecular identifiers, and MiXCR was used to determine CDR3 positions. For each individual, recombination models were inferred using an EM algorithm with the repgenHMM and IGoR tools. The tcR package in R was used for shared clonotype analysis, with sharing normalized by the product of cloneset sizes. To study raw recombination free of thymic and clonal selection effects, out-of-frame nonproductive sequences were analyzed. The public reads were reanalyzed by TCRdb: fastp trimming at Q25, MiXCR alignment, in-frame beta chains only. Each CDR3 protein appears once, grouped with its most common genes and DNA. The V and J calls, along with clone size, are taken from TCRdb and not from the paper's own processing. A total of some 690,000 distinct CDR3 sequences appear in this sample, 21% of them only once. Roughly 4% of the sample is taken by the ten largest.

Trimming costs V 6 bases and J 5 bases, and their ends lie 14 bases apart. The CDR3 runs 13 amino acids, cysteine and phenylalanine included. Solely the CDR3 DNA is kept, with 39 bases framed from the first base. Every donor in the study was a healthy Caucasian. The twin cohort consisted of three pairs of female monozygotic twins, all aged roughly 18 to 30 years. The RNA used for TCR libraries was isolated from peripheral blood mononuclear cells. In this sample, this clonotype turned up a few times. What this receptor recognizes is not known. No base quality information exists; no much larger clone differs at one position. These data also formed part of another study, on T cells expressing NK-cell markers. The other study reports the following: TCR beta-chain repertoires were profiled in sorted CD3+CD56+NKG2C+, CD3+CD56+NKG2C- and CD3+CD56-NKG2C+ T-cell subsets from several donors. Among the eight sequenced donors, only one was HCMV-seronegative, while the other seven were HCMV-seropositive. To restrict sorting to alphabetaTCR-expressing T cells, an anti-gammadeltaTCR antibody was added in several experiments. In roughly six donors, the dominant CD3+CD56+NKG2C+ clonotypes were among the top 10 CD8+ clonotypes and accounted for about 1.0-7.5% of CD8+ T cells. Those dominant clonotypes were again the most abundant among CD3+CD56-NKG2C+ cells in a handful of donors, at about 28.3-60.1%. Whether the expanded NKG2C-expressing T cell clones were specific for HCMV antigens remained unclear. Randomly selected healthy volunteers, three men and five women, were used as the eight sequenced donors. To determine HCMV serostatus, a commercial ELISA kit was used to detect HCMV-specific IgG in serum. For five or six donors, unsorted PBMC were also used to sequence bulk peripheral blood T-cell repertoires. MIGEC handled demultiplexing of the reads and grouping by UMI, while MiTCR was used to assemble and quantify clonotypes. To exclude erroneous sequences, any TCR cDNA sequence not supported by at least two reads was discarded. The tcR package was used for downstream repertoire analysis, and clonotypes were matched between fractions using CDR3 nucleotide sequence together with V segment. VDJmatch was used to annotate antigen specificity against VDJdb, with one amino acid substitution in CDR3 allowed.

This receptor was identified in a young woman in good health. Specimen: PBMCs. This chain is built from TRBV12-3 or TRBV12-4 and TRBJ2-7, with a tentative D gene TRBD1 over 5 matching bases. This receptor carries the CDR3 CASRRTNGNEQYF. The nucleotide sequence is TGTGCCAGCAGAAGGACAAATGGGAACGAGCAGTACTTC.